This TCR beta chain comes out of a study of spatial heterogeneity in lung cancer. Study overall: Within raw reads, each unique TCR and UMI combination appeared on average more than ten times.

Germline V gene sequence: CDR1 MDHEN, CDR2 SYDVKM. V was pared by 1 base and J by 5 bases, with 4 bases of the junction left unmatched. This CDR3 has 15 amino acids. TCRdb fed the 5' RACE reads into MiXCR, producing one record per CDR3 protein. This sample has 2,000 to 3,000 distinct CDR3 sequences, with about 4.1% found just once. Within the sample, this clonotype is medium-sized. Specified time point: sample taken at primary tumor resection. The sequenced material consisted of unsorted whole RNA from tumor, nontumor lung or frozen PBMC. Donation came from over 60 patients with untreated early-stage non-small cell lung cancer.

The clonotype was recovered from a female donor with early-stage non-small cell lung cancer. The sequenced sample was normal lung tissue next to the tumor, obtained at surgery. The chain links TRBV28 to TRBJ1-1; 10 bases match TRBD1. Here the CDR3 DNA reads TGTGCCAGCAGTTTATACGGGACAGGGGAGACTGAAGCTTTCTTT. As protein: CASSLYGTGETEAFF.